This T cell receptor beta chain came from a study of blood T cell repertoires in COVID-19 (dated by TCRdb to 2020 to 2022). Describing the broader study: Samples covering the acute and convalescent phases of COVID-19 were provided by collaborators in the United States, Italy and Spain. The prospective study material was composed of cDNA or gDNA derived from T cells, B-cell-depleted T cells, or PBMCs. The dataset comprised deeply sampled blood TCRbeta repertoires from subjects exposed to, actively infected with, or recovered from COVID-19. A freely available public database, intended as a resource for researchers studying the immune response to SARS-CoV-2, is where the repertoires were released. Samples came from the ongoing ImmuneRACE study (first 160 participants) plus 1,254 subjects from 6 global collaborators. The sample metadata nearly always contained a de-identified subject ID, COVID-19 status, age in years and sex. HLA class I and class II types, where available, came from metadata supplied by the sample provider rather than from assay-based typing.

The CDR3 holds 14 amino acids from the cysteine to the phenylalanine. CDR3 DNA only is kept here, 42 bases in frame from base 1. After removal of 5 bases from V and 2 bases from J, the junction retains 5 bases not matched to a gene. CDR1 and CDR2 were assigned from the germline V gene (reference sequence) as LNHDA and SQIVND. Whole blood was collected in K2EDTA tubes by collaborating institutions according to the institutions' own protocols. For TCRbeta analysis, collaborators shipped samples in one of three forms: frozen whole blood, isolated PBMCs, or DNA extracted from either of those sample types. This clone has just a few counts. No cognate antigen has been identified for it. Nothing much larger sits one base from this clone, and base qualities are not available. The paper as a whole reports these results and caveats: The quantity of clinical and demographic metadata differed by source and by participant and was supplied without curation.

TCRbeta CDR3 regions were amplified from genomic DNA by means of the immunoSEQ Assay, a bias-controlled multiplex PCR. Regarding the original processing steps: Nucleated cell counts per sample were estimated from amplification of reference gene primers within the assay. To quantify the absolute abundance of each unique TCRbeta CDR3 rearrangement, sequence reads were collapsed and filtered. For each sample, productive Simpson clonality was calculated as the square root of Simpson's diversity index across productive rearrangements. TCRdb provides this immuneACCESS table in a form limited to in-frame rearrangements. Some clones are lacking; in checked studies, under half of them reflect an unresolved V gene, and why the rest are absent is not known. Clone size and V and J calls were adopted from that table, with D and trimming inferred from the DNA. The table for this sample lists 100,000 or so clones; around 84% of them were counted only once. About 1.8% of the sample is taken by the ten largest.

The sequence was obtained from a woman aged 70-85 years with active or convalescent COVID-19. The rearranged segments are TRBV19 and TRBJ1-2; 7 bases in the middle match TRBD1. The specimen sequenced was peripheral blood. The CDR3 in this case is CASSSQGGNYGYTF. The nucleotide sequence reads TGTGCCAGTAGTTCCCAGGGGGGCAACTATGGCTACACCTTC.